These 20 T cell receptor beta chains share one sample of origin, sequenced in a study of tumour-infiltrating T cells in Burkitt lymphoma. Produced via immunoSEQ multiplex PCR; TCRdb's table is partial and in-frame only. The table shows tens of thousands of clones, with less than 35% occurring only once. The sequencing sample was made of tumor tissue. All receptors derive from a human donor with Burkitt lymphoma.

This clone has a handful of counts. The V gene is TRBV2, the J gene TRBJ2-2; perhaps TRBD1 as D (6 bases). Germline V CDR1 and CDR2: SNHLY, FYNNEI. There are 14 residues in the CDR3. V lost 7 bases to trimming and J lost 2 bases, with 11 bases between them. The CDR3 nucleotides read TGTGCCAGCACGACAGGATTAAACACCGGGGAGCTGTTTTTT. Amino acids: CASTTGLNTGELFF.

This clone was seen more than once but under ten times. The chain recombines TRBV9 with TRBJ1-4; perhaps TRBD1 as D (5 bases). Germline V CDR1 and CDR2: SGDLS, YYNGEE. This CDR3 has 15 amino acids. V was pared by 3 bases and J by 7 bases, with 16 bases between. The CDR3 region has the DNA TGTGCCAGCAGCGGATCTTGGGGGGTTGGTGAAAAACTGTTTTTT. It yields the protein CASSGSWGVGEKLFF.

The gene calls are TRBV7-9 and TRBJ2-3, with a tentative D call TRBD2 (6 bases). V lost 5 bases and J lost 4, with 13 bases in between. The CDR3 runs 14 residues. The V gene's germline CDR1 is SEHNR and CDR2 FQNEAQ (reference sequence). CDR3: CASSANRGADTQYF. CDR3 in DNA: TGTGCCAGCAGCGCAAACCGCGGGGCAGATACGCAGTATTTT.

CDR3 DNA sequence: TGTGCCAGCAGTGCCAATGGGCAATCTAATGAAAAACTGTTTTTT. Its translation is CASSANGQSNEKLFF. The V gene is TRBV2, the J gene TRBJ1-4; D is undetermined. Trimming left V 4 bases short and J 3 bases short, with 12 bases between. CDR1 and CDR2 (germline): SNHLY, FYNNEI. The CDR3 is 15 residues long.

The V gene is TRBV5-5, the J gene TRBJ1-5; possibly TRBD1 for D (5 bases). The CDR3 contains 14 residues. From germline, CDR1 is SGHKS and CDR2 YYEKEE (reference sequence). Trimming removed 2 bases at V and 3 bases at J, with 9 bases between. The CDR3 loop is CASSLEGNNQPQHF. The CDR3 DNA reads TGTGCCAGCAGCTTAGAGGGGAACAATCAGCCCCAGCATTTT. Together with reference TRBV5-5 and TRBJ1-5, the CDR3 gives the full variable domain: DAGVTQSPTHLIKTRGQQVTLRCSPISGHKSVSWYQQVLGQGPQFIFQYYEKEERGRGNFPDRFSARQFPNYSSELNVNALLLGDSALYLCASSLEGNNQPQHFGDGTRLSIL.

This clone was counted only a few times. The chain couples TRBV5-6 to TRBJ1-1; tentatively, D is TRBD1 (5 bases). Germline V lookup: CDR1 SGHDT, CDR2 YYEEEE. The CDR3 loop spans 15 amino acids. Trimming removed 4 bases at V and 3 bases at J, with 16 bases between. The CDR3 is CASSSDRLGDTEAFF. The CDR3 bases are TGTGCCAGCAGCAGCGACAGATTGGGGGACACTGAAGCTTTCTTT. Using reference TRBV5-6 and TRBJ1-1 for the parts outside the CDR3, the full variable domain is DAGVTQSPTHLIKTRGQQVTLRCSPKSGHDTVSWYQQALGQGPQFIFQYYEEEERQRGNFPDRFSGHQFPNYSSELNVNALLLGDSALYLCASSSDRLGDTEAFFGQGTRLTVV.

The V and J genes are TRBV10-2 and TRBJ2-5, with D maybe TRBD2 (5 bases). Trimming removed 4 bases from V and 7 bases from J, with 10 bases in between. Germline values: CDR1 WSHSY, CDR2 SAAADI. The CDR3 is 12 amino acids. CDR3 loop: CASSAGLATQYF. CDR3 bases: TGCGCCAGCAGTGCGGGGTTGGCGACCCAGTACTTC.

This clone was observed a single time. The genes are TRBV19 and TRBJ1-1, with 8 positions matching TRBD1. Per germline, CDR1 LNHDA and CDR2 SQIVND (reference sequence). V lost 6 bases to trimming and J lost 6 bases; unmatched junction nucleotides: 3. This CDR3 contains 12 residues. The CDR3 here is CASSRDRSEAFF. The CDR3 DNA sequence: TGTGCCAGTAGCCGGGACAGGTCTGAAGCTTTCTTT. Full variable domain (outside the CDR3, taken from reference TRBV19 and TRBJ1-1): DGGITQSPKYLFRKEGQNVTLSCEQNLNHDAMYWYRQDPGQGLRLIYYSQIVNDFQKGDIAEGYSVSREKKESFPLTVTSAQKNPTAFYLCASSRDRSEAFFGQGTRLTVV.

As for this clone: The sample contains more than one DNA sequence encoding this CDR3. The chain carries TRBV5-1 and TRBJ1-1; D remains ambiguous. From germline, CDR1 is SGHRS and CDR2 YFSETQ. Trimming stripped 4 bases from V and 0 bases from J, with 7 bases between. The CDR3 extends over 13 amino acids. The CDR3: CASSLALNTEAFF. The CDR3 coding sequence is TGCGCCAGCAGCCTCGCATTGAACACTGAAGCTTTCTTT.

This rearrangement joins TRBV27 to TRBJ2-3; weak D call: TRBD1 (5 bases). Germline CDR1 reads MNHEY; CDR2 reads SMNVEV (reference sequence). Trimming removed 7 bases from V and 1 base from J, with 9 bases in between. CDR3 length: 13 amino acids. As DNA, the CDR3 is TGTGCCAGCACAAGGGGTGGCACAGATACGCAGTATTTT. Translated: CASTRGGTDTQYF.

This clone turned up a few times. This chain links TRBV5-1 with TRBJ2-5, with D possibly being TRBD1 or TRBD2 (5 bases each). V gave up 5 bases and J gave up 2 bases, with 10 bases separating them. Germline V gives CDR1 SGHRS, CDR2 YFSETQ. The CDR3 loop spans 13 amino acids. Written as DNA, the CDR3 is TGCGCCAGCAGGAGGGGCCTACAAGAGACCCAGTACTTC. It encodes CASRRGLQETQYF. The entire variable domain, with the rest obtained from reference TRBV5-1 and TRBJ2-5, is as follows: KAGVTQTPRYLIKTRGQQVTLSCSPISGHRSVSWYQQTPGQGLQFLFEYFSETQRNKGNFPGRFSGRQFSNSRSEMNVSTLELGDSALYLCASRRGLQETQYFGPGTRLLVL.

The chain is built from TRBV18 and TRBJ2-3; D possibly corresponds to TRBD2 (5 bases). Deletions cut 2 bases from V and 1 base from J, with 10 bases between. Germline loops: CDR1 KGHSH, CDR2 LQKENI. This CDR3 contains 15 residues. The CDR3 sequence: CASSPWKGGTDTQYF. The CDR3 coding sequence is TGTGCCAGCTCACCATGGAAGGGAGGCACAGATACGCAGTATTTT.

The genes are TRBV5-5 and TRBJ2-7; 9 bases fit TRBD2. Germline V gene lookup returns CDR1 SGHKS and CDR2 YYEKEE (reference sequence). V was pared by 0 bases and J by 6 bases, with 7 bases of the junction left unmatched. The CDR3 covers 15 residues. CDR3 residues: CASSLVGAGGREQYF. CDR3 DNA: TGTGCCAGCAGCTTGGTCGGAGCGGGGGGCCGCGAGCAGTACTTC.

The rearrangement joins TRBV5-4 to TRBJ1-1, with D perhaps matching TRBD1 (6 bases). Germline V lookup: CDR1 SGHNT, CDR2 YYREEE (reference sequence). V was trimmed by 4 bases and J by 6 bases, leaving 16 bases between them. The CDR3 extends over 14 amino acids. DNA for the CDR3: TGTGCCAGCAGCCTACAGGGACTGGGGGCTGAAGCTTTCTTT. Translated, it gives CASSLQGLGAEAFF.

This clone showed up just a few times. The rearrangement links TRBV6-1 to TRBJ2-7, with D unresolved. The germline gives CDR1 MNHNS, CDR2 SASEGT. Trimming stripped 8 bases from V and 0 bases from J, with 8 bases between. The CDR3 spans 12 residues. DNA of the CDR3: TGTGCCAGCGGACCGTCCTCCTACGAGCAGTACTTC. It yields the protein CASGPSSYEQYF.

The rearrangement links TRBV9 to TRBJ2-1; no clear D gene. CDR1 is SGDLS and CDR2 is YYNGEE in the germline V gene. CDR3 size: 14 residues. V shed 6 bases and J shed 0 bases, with 10 bases lying between them. The CDR3 spells CASTPRSSYNEQFF. For the CDR3, the DNA is TGTGCCAGCACCCCGAGGAGCTCCTACAATGAGCAGTTCTTC.

The chain joins TRBV18 to TRBJ1-3, with unresolved D. The CDR3 spans 16 residues. The germline V gene encodes CDR1 KGHSH and CDR2 LQKENI. Trimming stripped 2 bases from V and 0 bases from J, with 11 bases between. CDR3 region: CASSPNAAGSGNTIYF. The CDR3 DNA follows: TGTGCCAGCTCACCAAACGCCGCGGGCTCTGGAAACACCATATATTTT. Based on the CDR3 plus reference TRBV18 and TRBJ1-3, the full variable domain is NAGVMQNPRHLVRRRGQEARLRCSPMKGHSHVYWYRQLPEEGLKFMVYLQKENIIDESGMPKERFSAEFPKEGPSILRIQQVVRGDSAAYFCASSPNAAGSGNTIYFGEGSWLTVV.

The chain recombines TRBV6-5 with TRBJ2-7; no reliable D call. The germline V gene encodes CDR1 MNHEY and CDR2 SVGAGI. V shed 2 bases and J shed 6 bases, with 14 bases lying between them. CDR3 length: 14 amino acids. The DNA for the CDR3 is TGTGCCAGCAGTTACAGACCTCCGACGGGCGAGCAGTACTTC. This encodes CASSYRPPTGEQYF.

The J gene is TRBJ2-7, the V gene TRBV10-3; 8 bases align to TRBD1. There are 13 residues in the CDR3. CDR1 is ENHRY and CDR2 is SYGVKD in the germline V gene. V gave up 6 bases and J gave up 5 bases; unmatched junction bases: 6. CDR3: CAISLTGENEQYF. DNA for the CDR3: TGTGCCATCAGCTTGACAGGGGAAAACGAGCAGTACTTC.

This clone was detected once. The chain links TRBV7-9 to TRBJ1-4; no firm D call. The CDR3 is 16 residues long. Per germline, CDR1 SEHNR and CDR2 FQNEAQ (reference sequence). V was cut by 1 base and J by 2 bases, with 11 bases left in between. CDR3 residues: CASSLVVGVTNEKLFF. The CDR3 nucleotides read TGTGCCAGCAGCTTAGTCGTCGGGGTCACTAATGAAAAACTGTTTTTT.